These T cell receptor beta chains were read from a single sample in a study of cytomegalovirus exposure and HLA in healthy donors. Only in-frame clones appear in the TCRdb table, and some are missing; sequencing was by immunoSEQ multiplex PCR. The sample carries about 75,000 clones, around 83% recorded once. Source material: PBMCs. Source of these receptors: an older man in good health and CMV-seropositive. Both conserved end residues are part of each CDR3. Each record gives: clone size, J gene, V gene, D gene, CDR3 DNA, CDR3 protein. D genes are given only for firm matches. A row's size may be missing; if present it is once, few, many or a size class.

>.|TRBJ2-3|TRBV28|.
TGTGCCAGCAGTACCCTAATAGGGGCGGCAGATACGCAGTATTTT
CASSTLIGAADTQYF
>once|TRBJ2-1|TRBV4-1|TRBD1
TGCGCCAGCAGCCTGGGACAGGATAACAATGAGCAGTTCTTC
CASSLGQDNNEQFF
>.|TRBJ2-5|TRBV7-9|TRBD2
TGTGCCAGCAGCCCAACTAGCGGGCAAGAGACCCAGTACTTC
CASSPTSGQETQYF
>.|TRBJ1-5|TRBV28|TRBD1
TGTGCCAGCAGTTCGGGACAGGGGACCGATCAGCCCCAGCATTTT
CASSSGQGTDQPQHF
>.|TRBJ2-7|TRBV28|.
TGTGCCAGCGGAGGGGCAGGGAGGGAGCAGTACTTC
CASGGAGREQYF
>.|TRBJ1-5|TRBV7-2|TRBD1
TGTGCCAGCAACTCCGGGACAGTCGTTTGGCCCCAGCATTTT
CASNSGTVVWPQHF
>once|TRBJ2-2|TRBV6-5|.
TGTGCCAGCAGTGACGGCCCCTCAGGCGGGGAGCTGTTTTTT
CASSDGPSGGELFF
>.|TRBJ2-1|TRBV6-6|TRBD2
TGTGCCAGCGCAGCGGGGCCATACAATGAGCAGTTCTTC
CASAAGPYNEQFF
>.|TRBJ2-2|TRBV10-3|.
TGTGCCATGGGTTTAGCGGCCACGAACACCGGGGAGCTGTTTTTT
CAMGLAATNTGELFF
>.|TRBJ1-1|TRBV28|.
TGTGCCAGCGCCCTAACGAACACTGAAGCTTTCTTT
CASALTNTEAFF
>few|TRBJ1-6|TRBV4-1|.
TGCGCCAGCAGGCCAGGGGATAATTCACCCCTCCACTTT
CASRPGDNSPLHF
>.|TRBJ2-7|TRBV5-4|.
TGTGCCAGCAGCTTCGGAGGCAGGACTCTTTCCTACGAGCAGTACTTC
CASSFGGRTLSYEQYF
>once|TRBJ2-7|TRBV18|.
TGTGCCAGCTCAACGTCAGGGTCCGACGAGCAGTACTTC
CASSTSGSDEQYF
>.|TRBJ2-5|TRBV1|.
TGCACCAGCAGCCAAGTATCGAGGGCTAGCGGGCTTCAAGAGACCCAGTACTTC
CTSSQVSRASGLQETQYF
>.|TRBJ2-1|TRBV6-1|.
TGTGCCGGAGACTCCACGGCGGTACCGGGGAATGAGCAGTTCTTC
CAGDSTAVPGNEQFF
>.|TRBJ1-2|TRBV19|TRBD1
TGTGCCAGTGGTGACCGGGACAGCTATGGCTACACCTTC
CASGDRDSYGYTF
>.|TRBJ1-5|TRBV9|.
TGTGCCAGCAGCCTGGGGGCGCAAGGTCAGCCCCAGCATTTT
CASSLGAQGQPQHF
>.|TRBJ1-1|TRBV27|.
TGTGCCAGCCGAAACCCCAGGGTAGAGAACACTGAAGCTTTCTTT
CASRNPRVENTEAFF
>.|TRBJ1-4|TRBV30|.
TGTGCCTGGGAGCAGGGGCCTGGTGAAAAACTGTTTTTT
CAWEQGPGEKLFF
>.|TRBJ2-3|TRBV18|TRBD2
TGTGCCAGCTCACCACGAATAGCGGGGGCAGATACGCAGTATTTT
CASSPRIAGADTQYF
>.|TRBJ2-7|TRBV6-5|TRBD1
TGTGCCAGCAGCCGGGACAGTACCCTCTACGAGCAGTACTTC
CASSRDSTLYEQYF
>.|TRBJ2-1|TRBV7-2|TRBD2
TGTGCCAGCAGCTTAATGGGACTAGCGGGATACAATGAGCAGTTCTTC
CASSLMGLAGYNEQFF
>.|TRBJ2-5|TRBV2|.
TGTGCCAGCCTAGGCAGCAGTCAAGAGACCCAGTACTTC
CASLGSSQETQYF
>.|TRBJ1-1|TRBV2|TRBD1
TGTGCCAGCAGTTCTCGGACAGGGGCTGAAGCTTTCTTT
CASSSRTGAEAFF
>.|TRBJ2-7|TRBV13|.
TGTGCCAGCGGATCGCCGGGCGCGGGCGGCAACGAGCAGTACTTC
CASGSPGAGGNEQYF
>.|TRBJ2-7|TRBV5-6|.
TGTGCCAGCAGCCACCGCGGGGTTTCTTCCTACGAGCAGTACTTC
CASSHRGVSSYEQYF
>.|TRBJ1-4|TRBV5-1|.
TGCGCCAGCAGCTCGGCGCGGGATTCGGCTGAAAAACTGTTTTTT
CASSSARDSAEKLFF
>.|TRBJ2-1|TRBV9|TRBD2
TGTGCCAGCAGCGTAGGGGCGGGAGGGAGCTCCTACAATGAGCAGTTCTTC
CASSVGAGGSSYNEQFF
>.|TRBJ2-5|TRBV2|TRBD2
TGTGCCAGCAGTGGCGGGGGGGCCGGGGAGACCCAGTACTTC
CASSGGGAGETQYF
>.|TRBJ2-3|TRBV9|TRBD1
TGTGCCAGCAGCGTCAGACAGGGGACAGATACGCAGTATTTT
CASSVRQGTDTQYF
>.|TRBJ1-1|TRBV7-9|.
TGTGCCAGCACCCCAGGGGTACCCGACACTGAAGCTTTCTTT
CASTPGVPDTEAFF
>.|TRBJ2-3|TRBV5-6|.
TGTGCCAGCAGCCCCCTAGCAGCTAGCACAGATACGCAGTATTTT
CASSPLAASTDTQYF
>once|TRBJ2-7|TRBV5-1|TRBD2
TGCGCCAGCAGCCTCGGGGGTAGCGGGACCTACGAGCAGTACTTC
CASSLGGSGTYEQYF
>.|TRBJ2-5|TRBV11-2|.
TGTGCCAGCAGCTTAGGGGAGACAGAGACCCAGTACTTC
CASSLGETETQYF
>.|TRBJ2-7|TRBV2|.
TGTGCCAGCAGTGGTCAAAGTGAGGACAGAAGCCCCTACGAGCAGTACTTC
CASSGQSEDRSPYEQYF
>few|TRBJ1-2|TRBV5-6|.
TGTGCCAGCAGCCAGAGGACAGCGAGCCGGGGCTACACCTTC
CASSQRTASRGYTF
>.|TRBJ1-3|TRBV7-6|TRBD1
TGTGCCAGCAGCATGGGACAGGTCCTCTCTGGAAACACCATATATTTT
CASSMGQVLSGNTIYF
>.|TRBJ2-3|TRBV6-6|.
TGTGCCAGCTCGACAGGCACAGATACGCAGTATTTT
CASSTGTDTQYF
>.|TRBJ2-5|TRBV19|.
TGTGCCAGTAGTAGTCCAGGGGCCACAGAGACCCAGTACTTC
CASSSPGATETQYF
>.|TRBJ2-5|TRBV10-3|TRBD1
TGTGCCATTGGACAGGGGGAAGAGACCCAGTACTTC
CAIGQGEETQYF
>.|TRBJ2-7|TRBV2|TRBD1
TGTGCCAGCAGTACTGGGACAGGGAACTACGAGCAGTACTTC
CASSTGTGNYEQYF
>few|TRBJ2-7|TRBV6-1|.
TGTGCCAGCAGTGAGGGCAGTCTGACCTACGAGCAGTACTTC
CASSEGSLTYEQYF
>.|TRBJ2-5|TRBV30|TRBD2
TGTGCCTGGAGATCAGGGCGGGGGCAAGAGACCCAGTACTTC
CAWRSGRGQETQYF
>.|TRBJ2-1|TRBV11-2|.
TGTGCCAGCAGCTTTTCTGTTGAGCAGTTCTTC
CASSFSVEQFF